The rows below give T cell receptor beta chains drawn from one sample of a study of OX40 agonist ivuxolimab in advanced cancers. The method was immunoSEQ multiplex PCR; TCRdb's version includes in-frame clones alone and lacks a portion of them. Of tens of thousands of clones listed, almost 90% are singletons. Sample: CD4+ or CD8+ T cells sorted from blood, taken in a trial of the OX40 agonist ivuxolimab. These receptor sequences come from an adult with an advanced solid tumor such as melanoma, head and neck, liver or kidney cancer. Each CDR3 is given with its conserved first and last residue. The D gene is left open where the match is weak. Rows may omit the clone size; those that give it use once, few, many or a size class.

>-|TRBJ1-2|TRBV5-4|once
TGTGCCAGCAGCTTGGGTGGAGAGCAAGGTGGCTACACCTTC
CASSLGGEQGGYTF
>TRBD2|TRBJ2-1|TRBV6-4|-
TGTGCCAGCAGTGTTGGATTAGCGGGAGTTAATGAGCAGTTCTTC
CASSVGLAGVNEQFF
>TRBD1|TRBJ2-7|TRBV6-5|-
TGTGCCAGCAGTGGGGACAGGGGCTACGAGCAGTACTTC
CASSGDRGYEQYF
>-|TRBJ1-1|TRBV5-4|-
TGTGCCAGCAGCTTGGTCAGGGACCAGGACACTGAAGCTTTCTTT
CASSLVRDQDTEAFF
>-|TRBJ2-3|TRBV7-9|-
TGTGCCAGCAGCTCTTCGGGGATGGATACGCAGTATTTT
CASSSSGMDTQYF
>-|TRBJ1-3|TRBV5-1|-
TGCGCCAGCAGCCAGTGGGGGCTGCCGCAATCGGACACCATATATTTT
CASSQWGLPQSDTIYF
>TRBD1|TRBJ2-7|TRBV2|once
TGTGCCAGCAGGAGAAGGGCGGGACAGGGTTCCTACGAGCAGTACTTC
CASRRRAGQGSYEQYF
>-|TRBJ1-3|TRBV15|-
TGTGCCACCGGGGTGGGACGGGGAAACACCATATATTTT
CATGVGRGNTIYF
>TRBD1|TRBJ1-5|TRBV19|-
TGTGCCAGTAGCCAGGGGGGTTTGTACTATAGCAATCAGCCCCAGCATTTT
CASSQGGLYYSNQPQHF
>-|TRBJ1-2|TRBV5-6|-
TGTGCCAGCAGCCAAAGGTGGGACTATGGCTACACCTTC
CASSQRWDYGYTF
>-|TRBJ1-5|TRBV29-1|once
TGCAGCGTTGCAGAAGGGGCGTACGGTCAGCCCCAGCATTTT
CSVAEGAYGQPQHF
>TRBD2|TRBJ2-1|TRBV23-1|-
TGCGCCAGCCCCCGAGGGACTAGGTTGGGCAATGAGCAGTTCTTC
CASPRGTRLGNEQFF
>-|TRBJ1-2|TRBV19|-
TGTGCCAGTAGACCCGCGGTCAGTTCGGGGGTCTATGGCTACACCTTC
CASRPAVSSGVYGYTF
>-|TRBJ1-2|TRBV11-2|few
TGTGCCAGCAGCTTAGAGGGCGGCAGCCCTCTGCATGGCTACACCTTC
CASSLEGGSPLHGYTF
>TRBD2|TRBJ2-1|TRBV5-8|-
TGTGCCAGCAGCTTGGCTAACCTAGCGGTATGGTTCTTC
CASSLANLAVWFF
>TRBD1|TRBJ1-1|TRBV10-3|-
TGTGCCGTCCAGGGACAGGCCAACACTGAAGCTTTCTTT
CAVQGQANTEAFF
>-|TRBJ2-2|TRBV6-1|-
TGTGCCAGCAGAACAGCCGGGGAGCTGTTTTTT
CASRTAGELFF
>-|TRBJ2-6|TRBV25-1|-
TGTGCCAGCAGCGACAACAGGTACTCTGGGGCCAACGTCCTGACTTTC
CASSDNRYSGANVLTF
>TRBD2|TRBJ2-2|TRBV4-1|-
TGCGCCAGCCGCCCCAACCGGGGGGGCCGGACCGGGGAGCTGTTTTTT
CASRPNRGGRTGELFF
>TRBD1|TRBJ2-2|TRBV7-3|-
TGTGCCAGCAGTTTAGACAGGGGGCTAGCCGGGGAGCTGTTTTTT
CASSLDRGLAGELFF
>-|TRBJ2-1|TRBV6-5|-
TGTGCCAGCCGAGGGGGGGGCTACAATGAGCAGTTCTTC
CASRGGGYNEQFF